This T cell receptor (beta chain) was found in a study of CD8 T cells in Susac syndrome. Study findings and constraints: Detection of Susac-specific public clones gave 15 to 20 in total CD8+ repertoires and roughly five in CD8+ TEMRA repertoires.

Germline loops: CDR1 SEHNR, CDR2 FQNEAQ (reference sequence). With 5 bases removed from V and 4 bases from J, the gap between germline ends came to 18 bases. CDR3 length: 15 residues. After extraction with the RNeasy kit, roughly 0.45 to 1 ug of the RNA was reverse transcribed using random hexamers. immunoSEQ multiplex PCR amplified TCR beta CDR3 across 54 Vbeta, 13 Jbeta. Each CDR3 protein gets one entry after TCRdb re-called the immunoSEQ multiplex PCR reads with MiXCR. The sample lists about 83,000 distinct CDR3 sequences, approximately 96% occurring once. Comment on this clonotype: Its antigen is still unknown.

This chain connects TRBV7-9 to TRBJ2-7; maybe TRBD2 (7 bases). The receptor's source is a human donor with Susac syndrome. Material: CD8+ T cells from PBMCs. The CDR3 loop reads CASSGGGSPSYEQYF. As DNA, the CDR3 is TGTGCCAGCAGCGGGGGGGGCAGCCCATCTTACGAGCAGTACTTC. Full variable domain (rest looked up from reference TRBV7-9 and TRBJ2-7): DTGVSQNPRHKITKRGQNVTFRCDPISEHNRLYWYRQTLGQGPEFLTYFQNEAQLEKSRLLSDRFSAERPKGSFSTLEIQRTEQGDSAMYLCASSGGGSPSYEQYFGPGTRLTVT.